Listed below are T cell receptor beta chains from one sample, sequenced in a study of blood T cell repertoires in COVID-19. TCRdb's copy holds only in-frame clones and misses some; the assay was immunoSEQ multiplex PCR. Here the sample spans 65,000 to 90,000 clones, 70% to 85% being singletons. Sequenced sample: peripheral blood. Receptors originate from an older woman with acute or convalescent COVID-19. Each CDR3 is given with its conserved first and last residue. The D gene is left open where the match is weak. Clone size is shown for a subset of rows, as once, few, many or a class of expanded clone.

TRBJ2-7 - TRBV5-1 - TGCGCCAGCAGTCGGGACTCCGGTATGGGGGAGCAGTACTTC CASSRDSGMGEQYF
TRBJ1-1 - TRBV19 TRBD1 TGTGCCAGTAGCTCAGGACAGGGGGGTGAAGCTTTCTTT CASSSGQGGEAFF
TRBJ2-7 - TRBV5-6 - TGTGCCAGCAGCGAGCAAGACTACGAGCAGTACTTC CASSEQDYEQYF
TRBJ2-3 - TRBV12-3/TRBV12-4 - TGTGCCAGCAGTCCCGACACTGCAGATACGCAGTATTTT CASSPDTADTQYF
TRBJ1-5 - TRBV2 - TGTGCCAGCAGTGAAAGGGGCTTGGGCAATCAGCCCCAGCATTTT CASSERGLGNQPQHF
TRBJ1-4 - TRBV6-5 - TGTGCCAGCAGGACCGACAGAACAACTAATGAAAAACTGTTTTTT CASRTDRTTNEKLFF
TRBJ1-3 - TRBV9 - TGTGCCAGCAGCGTAGGGGGAGTCTCTGGAAACACCATATATTTT CASSVGGVSGNTIYF
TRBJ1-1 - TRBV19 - TGTGCCAGTAGACAGGGCAGGAACACTGAAGCTTTCTTT CASRQGRNTEAFF
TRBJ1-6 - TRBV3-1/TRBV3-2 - TGTGCCAGCAGCCAACAGGTCTCACCCCTCCACTTT CASSQQVSPLHF
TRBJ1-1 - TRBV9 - TGTGCCAGCAGCCCCAGGGGCAGGACGAACACTGAAGCTTTCTTT CASSPRGRTNTEAFF
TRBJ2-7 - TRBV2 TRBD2 TGTGCCAGCAGTGAAACCCGGACTAGCGGGAGTAACGAGCAGTACTTC CASSETRTSGSNEQYF
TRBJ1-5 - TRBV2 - TGTGCCAGCACCAAAGGGGAATATTGGCCCCAGCATTTT CASTKGEYWPQHF
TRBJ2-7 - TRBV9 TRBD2 TGTGCCAGCAGCGCTGAACTAGCGGGGGGGCGCCAGTACTTC CASSAELAGGRQYF
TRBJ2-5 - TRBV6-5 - TGTGCCAGCAGTTACTCGGCGGGGCGTGAAGAGACCCAGTACTTC CASSYSAGREETQYF
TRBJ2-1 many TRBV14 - TGTGCCAGCAGCCGGGTGGGGGCCGGCGATGAGCAGTTCTTC CASSRVGAGDEQFF
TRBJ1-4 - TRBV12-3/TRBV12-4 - TGTGCCAGCAAGCCTTCAACTAATGAAAAACTGTTTTTT CASKPSTNEKLFF
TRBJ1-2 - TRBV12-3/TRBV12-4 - TGTGCCAGCAGTAGGGGAGGGAATCTTGGCTACACCTTC CASSRGGNLGYTF
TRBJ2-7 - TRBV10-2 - TGCGCCAGCAGTGACCCCTACCGCTACGAGCAGTACTTC CASSDPYRYEQYF
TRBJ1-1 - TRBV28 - TGTGCCAGCACGGGGAGGCTGGAAGCTTTCTTT CASTGRLEAFF
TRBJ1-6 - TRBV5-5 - TGTGCCAGCAGCTTGTGGGGGGATAATTCACCCCTCCACTTT CASSLWGDNSPLHF
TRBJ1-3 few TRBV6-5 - TGTGCCAGCTTTTCGCCAGGGATCTCTGGAAACACCATATATTTT CASFSPGISGNTIYF
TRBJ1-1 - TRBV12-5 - TGTGCTAGTGGTTTGTCGGGGTCGGCTGAAGCTTTCTTT CASGLSGSAEAFF
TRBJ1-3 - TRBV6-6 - TGTGCCAGCAGGGGGAGTAACGGAAACACCATATATTTT CASRGSNGNTIYF
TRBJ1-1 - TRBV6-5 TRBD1 TGTGCCAGCAGTATTGGGACAGGGCAGAGGACTGAAGCTTTCTTT CASSIGTGQRTEAFF
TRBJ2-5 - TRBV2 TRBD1 TGTGCCAGCAGTAAAGACAGGGGTTACGTGACCCAGTACTTC CASSKDRGYVTQYF
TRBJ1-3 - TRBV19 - TGTGCCAGTAGTCTGAGCTCGGTTTCGCCTGGAAACACCATATATTTT CASSLSSVSPGNTIYF
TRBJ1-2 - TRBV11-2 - TGTGCCAGCAGCCCCACAGGGAATTATGGCTACACCTTC CASSPTGNYGYTF
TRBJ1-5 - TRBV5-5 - TGTGCCAGCAGCCCTTGGACAGCGCTTAGCAATCAGCCCCAGCATTTT CASSPWTALSNQPQHF
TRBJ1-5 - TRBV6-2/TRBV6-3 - TGTGCCAGCAGTTACTCGTCCCGACACCAGCCCCAGCATTTT CASSYSSRHQPQHF
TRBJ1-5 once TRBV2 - TGTGCCAGCAGGGGAGGTGGCAATCAGCCCCAGCATTTT CASRGGGNQPQHF
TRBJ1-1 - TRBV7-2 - TGTGCCAGCAGCTTAATTGACAGATACACTGAAGCTTTCTTT CASSLIDRYTEAFF
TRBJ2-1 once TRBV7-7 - TGTGCTAGCAGCTTACACAGGGTGGGGCATGAGCAGTTCTTC CASSLHRVGHEQFF
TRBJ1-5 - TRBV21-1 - TGTGCCAGCAGCCCTGCTGTGTGGAGGACCGGCAATCAGCCCCAGCATTTT CASSPAVWRTGNQPQHF
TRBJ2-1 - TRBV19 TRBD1 TGTGCCAGTAGTATAGGTCCGACAGGGAGTGAGTTCTTC CASSIGPTGSEFF
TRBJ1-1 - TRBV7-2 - TGTGCCAGCAGCTTTTATTGGACCGGGGGCACTGAAGCTTTCTTT CASSFYWTGGTEAFF
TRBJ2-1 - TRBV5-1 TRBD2 TGCGCCAGCAGCTTTGGGCTAGCGGGATCACGGACTACAAATGAGCAGTTCTTC CASSFGLAGSRTTNEQFF
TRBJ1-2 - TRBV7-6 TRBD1 TGTGCCAGCAGCTTACTACAGGGGGCGGATGGCTACACCTTC CASSLLQGADGYTF
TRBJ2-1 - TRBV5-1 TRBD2 TGCGCCAGCAGGTCTGGGACTAGCGGGAGGGCCGGGTACAATGAGCAGTTCTTC CASRSGTSGRAGYNEQFF
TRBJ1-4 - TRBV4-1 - TGCGCCAGCAGCCTCCGGACAGAGAATGAAAAACTGTTTTTT CASSLRTENEKLFF
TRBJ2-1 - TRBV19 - TGTGCCAGTAGTAGAGGGGGATACAATGAGCAGTTCTTC CASSRGGYNEQFF
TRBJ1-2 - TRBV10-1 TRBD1 TGCGCCAGCAGTGAGGATACAGGGGCTGGCTACACCTTC CASSEDTGAGYTF
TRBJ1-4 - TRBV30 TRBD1 TGTGCCTGGAGTCCAGGGGGAGAAAAACTGTTTTTT CAWSPGGEKLFF
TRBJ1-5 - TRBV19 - TGTGCCAGTAGTATATGGGGCAGGGCCAATCAGCCCCAGCATTTT CASSIWGRANQPQHF
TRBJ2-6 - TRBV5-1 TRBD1 TGCGCCAGCAGCTTGGCCGGGACAGGGCTGATCTCTGGGGCCAACGTCCTGACTTTC CASSLAGTGLISGANVLTF
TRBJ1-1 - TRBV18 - TGTGCCAGCTCTTCGACAGAAGGCACTGAAGCTTTCTTT CASSSTEGTEAFF
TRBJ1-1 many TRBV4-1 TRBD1 TGCGCCAGCAGCCAAACTAATGTCGGGACAGGGGACGAAGCTTTCTTT CASSQTNVGTGDEAFF
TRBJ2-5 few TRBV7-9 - TGTGCCAGCAGTACCGGGGAGACCCAGTACTTC CASSTGETQYF
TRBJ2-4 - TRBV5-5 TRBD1 TGTGCCAGCAGCGTAGGGGAAAGGACAGGTAAAAACATTCAGTACTTC CASSVGERTGKNIQYF
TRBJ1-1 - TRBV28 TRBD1 TGTGCCAGCGAATACCGCTCGGGACAGGCGGTAACCCCTGAAGCTTTCTTT CASEYRSGQAVTPEAFF
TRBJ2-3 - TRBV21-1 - TGTGCCAGCAGCAAACGAGGAGAACCAGGGGCCGATACAGATACGCAGTATTTT CASSKRGEPGADTDTQYF
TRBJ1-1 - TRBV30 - TGTGCCCGAAACAGGGTCATGAACACTGAAGCTTTCTTT CARNRVMNTEAFF
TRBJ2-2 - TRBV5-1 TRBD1 TGCGCCAGCAGCTCCCGGGACAGGGGGCCCGGGGAGCTGTTTTTT CASSSRDRGPGELFF
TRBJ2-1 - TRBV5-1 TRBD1 TGCGCCAGCAGCCCCTTAGACAGGGTCGGCGAGCAGTTCTTC CASSPLDRVGEQFF
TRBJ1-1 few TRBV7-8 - TGTGCCAGCAGCGTAACCGGGAACACTGAAGCTTTCTTT CASSVTGNTEAFF
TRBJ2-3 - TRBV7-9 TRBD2 TGTGCCAGCAGCTCCCCGGGACTAGCGGGTGGAGGTACGCAGTATTTT CASSSPGLAGGGTQYF